One and the same sample provided the 29 T cell receptor beta chains below, sequenced in a study of T-cell reconstitution after alpha-beta-depleted transplantation in children. TCRbeta library construction was performed incorporating unique molecular identifiers. TCRdb re-called the PCR reads with MiXCR, one entry per CDR3 protein. The sample holds a few hundred thousand distinct CDR3 sequences; approximately 13% are singletons and the top ten take 2.2%. The material was PBMCs, mostly from graft donor cells, obtained 360 days after TCRalphabeta/CD19-depleted stem cell transplant. These receptors were obtained from a male patient younger than 18 who had a stem cell transplant for acute myeloid leukemia, so the T cells may come from the graft donor.

A few counts support this clonotype. The chain has TRBV5-1 and TRBJ2-7, with a possible D match to TRBD1 (5 bases). The CDR3 spans 16 residues. The germline CDR1 and CDR2 sequences are SGHRS and YFSETQ. The ends were cut back, 0 bases at V and 2 bases at J, with 15 bases in the middle. The CDR3 sequence: CASSLAVRVPPYEQYF. DNA for the CDR3: TGCGCCAGCAGCTTGGCCGTCAGGGTTCCCCCCTACGAGCAGTACTTC.

This clonotype was counted only a few times. CDR3 sequence: CASSFQGLEADTQYF. The CDR3 nucleotides are TGCGCCAGCAGCTTCCAGGGACTAGAGGCAGATACGCAGTATTTT. The chain carries TRBV5-1 and TRBJ2-3; 8 bases line up with TRBD2. Germline lookup yields CDR1 SGHRS and CDR2 YFSETQ. This CDR3 comprises 15 residues. V shed 2 bases and J 4 bases; nucleotides not matched to a gene: 6.

This chain connects TRBV7-2 to TRBJ2-2; 8 bases map to TRBD2. CDR3 length equals 17 residues. V shed 4 bases, J shed 5 bases, and the junction held 12 bases outside the gene matches. CDR1 and CDR2 (germline): SGHTA, FQGNSA. The CDR3 is CASSSPGLADRTGELFF. The CDR3 DNA reads TGTGCCAGCAGCTCTCCAGGACTAGCCGACAGGACCGGGGAGCTGTTTTTT.

This clonotype was observed many times. The chain carries TRBV14 and TRBJ2-1; unclear D gene. Germline CDR1 and CDR2: SGHDN and FVKESK. This CDR3 has 13 amino acids. Trimming removed 2 bases at V and 6 bases at J, with 8 bases between. The CDR3 sequence is CASSQIGRNEQFF. The DNA of the CDR3 is TGTGCCAGCAGCCAAATCGGCCGCAATGAGCAGTTCTTC.

This chain uses TRBV4-3 with TRBJ2-1; the D gene is possibly TRBD1 (5 bases). V lost 0 bases and J 3 bases, leaving 15 bases between the germline ends. Germline V gene data show CDR1 as LGHNA and CDR2 as YSLEER. This CDR3 region has 17 residues. CDR3 protein: CASSQEPWAGNYNEQFF. CDR3 DNA: TGCGCCAGCAGCCAAGAACCTTGGGCAGGGAACTACAATGAGCAGTTCTTC.

This clonotype was detected many times. The rearrangement joins TRBV30 to TRBJ2-7; D remains ambiguous. CDR3 size: 14 residues. The germline CDR1 and CDR2 sequences are GTSNPN and SVGIG (reference sequence). The V and J ends lost 0 bases and 3 bases respectively, with 12 bases between them. CDR3 residues: CAWSVWKGDYEQYF. CDR3 coding DNA: TGTGCCTGGAGTGTATGGAAGGGTGACTACGAGCAGTACTTC.

This clonotype was found a few times. This chain links TRBV6-5 with TRBJ2-1, with D hard to call. The CDR3 has 13 residues. The germline V gene has CDR1 MNHEY and CDR2 SVGAGI. V was clipped by 10 bases and J by 3 bases, with 13 bases between them. The CDR3 DNA sequence: TGTGCCACCAAGTTACTGGTCTACAATGAGCAGTTCTTC. Translated, it gives CATKLLVYNEQFF.

This clonotype turned up a few times. The chain uses TRBV6-2 or TRBV6-3 and TRBJ1-1; 8 bases fit TRBD1. The CDR3 has 15 residues. Trimming cost V 2 bases and J 0 bases; bases outside gene matches: 2. Germline V gene sequence: CDR1 MNHEY, CDR2 SVGEGT. The chain's CDR3 is CASSYGQGLNTEAFF. The CDR3, as DNA: TGTGCCAGCAGTTACGGACAGGGATTGAACACTGAAGCTTTCTTT.

The sample holds many counts of this clonotype. The V gene is TRBV28, the J gene TRBJ2-4; the match to TRBD1 covers 7 bases. V shed 5 bases and J 4 bases; nucleotides not matched to a gene: 11. CDR1 and CDR2 (germline): MDHEN, SYDVKM. The CDR3 covers 16 residues. The CDR3 spells CASSAGQVHFKNIQYF. The DNA of the CDR3 is TGTGCCAGCAGTGCCGGACAGGTCCATTTTAAAAACATTCAGTACTTC.

This clonotype occurred many times. The chain joins TRBV4-3 to TRBJ2-7; 9 bases align to TRBD2. Germline V lookup: CDR1 LGHNA, CDR2 YSLEER. The CDR3 spans 15 residues. V lost 1 base, J lost 3 bases, and 4 bases stayed unmatched. CDR3 protein: CASSQGREGRYEQYF. The CDR3 DNA reads as TGCGCCAGCAGCCAAGGGCGGGAGGGCCGCTACGAGCAGTACTTC.

This clonotype was observed a handful of times. V usage is TRBV28 and J usage is TRBJ2-7; D call uncertain. Trimming took 8 bases from V and 9 from J, leaving 8 bases between them. This CDR3 comprises 9 residues. Germline loops: CDR1 MDHEN, CDR2 SYDVKM. CDR3 protein: CASGERQYF. In DNA, the CDR3 is TGTGCCAGCGGAGAGCGGCAGTACTTC.

This clonotype showed up just a few times. V usage is TRBV29-1 and J usage is TRBJ2-4, with 7 nucleotides matching TRBD1. The CDR3 spans 13 residues. Trimming took 4 bases from V and 6 from J; bases not matched to a gene: 6. The germline CDR1 and CDR2 sequences are SQVTM and ANQGSEA. Here the CDR3 DNA reads TGCAGCGTTGCCCCGGACAGGTCAAACATTCAGTACTTC. It codes for CSVAPDRSNIQYF.

This clonotype was picked up many times. V is TRBV29-1 and J is TRBJ2-3; TRBD2 agrees at 11 bases. Germline CDR1 SQVTM, CDR2 ANQGSEA. The CDR3 totals 15 residues. Trimming at V came to 1 base and at J to 2 bases, leaving 2 bases not matched to a gene. The CDR3 loop reads CSVEGLAGPTDTQYF. The DNA of the CDR3 is TGCAGCGTTGAAGGACTAGCGGGGCCCACAGATACGCAGTATTTT.

This clonotype was counted between two and nine times. The chain combines TRBV5-1 with TRBJ2-7, with D perhaps given as TRBD1 or TRBD2 (5 bases each). This CDR3 is 14 amino acids long. The germline gives CDR1 SGHRS, CDR2 YFSETQ. The V and J ends lost 3 bases and 4 bases respectively, with 14 bases between them. The CDR3 loop is CASSSRDVVYEQYF. CDR3 in DNA: TGCGCCAGCAGCTCCCGGGACGTTGTATACGAGCAGTACTTC.

V usage is TRBV30 and J usage is TRBJ2-3; D is perhaps TRBD1 or TRBD2 (5 bases each). Germline V gene lookup returns CDR1 GTSNPN and CDR2 SVGIG (reference sequence). The CDR3 totals 12 residues. V was trimmed by 5 bases and J by 6 bases, leaving 12 bases between them. CDR3 DNA sequence: TGTGCCTGGGGGGACGGCCGGGATACGCAGTATTTT. Its protein is CAWGDGRDTQYF.

The rearrangement joins TRBV15 to TRBJ2-3; a possible D gene is TRBD2 (6 bases). The CDR3 loop spans 20 amino acids. The germline V gene has CDR1 LNHNV and CDR2 YYDKDF (reference sequence). The V and J ends lost 0 bases and 1 base respectively, with 23 bases between them. The CDR3 region has the DNA TGTGCCACCAGCAGAGATATCCGGGAGCGCCCCCCGAGCGGCACAGATACGCAGTATTTT. It specifies CATSRDIRERPPSGTDTQYF.

The sample holds a few counts of this clonotype. The V and J genes are TRBV20-1 and TRBJ2-1, with unresolved D. The CDR3 runs 13 residues. The germline V gene encodes CDR1 DFQATT and CDR2 SNEGSKA (reference sequence). Between the trimmed V and J ends, which lost 8 bases and 2 bases, there was a span of 13 bases. This chain's CDR3 is CSTLGLTYNEQFF. The CDR3 DNA follows: TGCAGTACCCTCGGGCTCACCTACAATGAGCAGTTCTTC.

This clonotype has a handful of counts. The CDR3 spells CAISESLGAGQGPFEQYF. For the CDR3, the DNA is TGTGCCATCAGTGAGTCCTTGGGAGCGGGACAGGGCCCTTTCGAGCAGTACTTC. The chain is built from TRBV10-3 and TRBJ2-7, with TRBD1 matching 9 bases. Germline-derived CDR1 and CDR2 are ENHRY and SYGVKD. The CDR3 has 18 amino acids. V trimming: 0 bases; J trimming: 6 bases; junction bases outside the gene matches: 15.

The chain uses TRBV6-6 and TRBJ2-1; D could derive from TRBD1 or TRBD2 (5 bases each). Trimming removed 11 bases at V and 8 bases at J, with 19 bases between. The CDR3 length is 13 residues. The germline V gene has CDR1 MNHNY and CDR2 SVGAGI (reference sequence). CDR3 sequence reads: CAGKGPPIDEQFF. In DNA form, the CDR3 reads TGTGCCGGAAAGGGACCGCCGATCGATGAGCAGTTCTTC.

To note about this clonotype: This sequence may be a read error, since a much larger clone differs from it by one base. The V gene is TRBV11-1, the J gene TRBJ2-1, with TRBD2 matching over 8 bases. V was clipped by 9 bases and J by 8 bases; unmatched bases: 12. The germline gives CDR1 SGHAT, CDR2 FQDESV (reference sequence). The CDR3 is 14 amino acids. CDR3 coding DNA: TGTGCCAGTGAGACTAGCGAGATCGACTATGAGCAGTTCTTC. This gives the protein CASETSEIDYEQFF.

This clonotype was counted many times. V usage is TRBV27 and J usage is TRBJ2-1, with 10 bases fitting TRBD2. Per germline, CDR1 MNHEY and CDR2 SMNVEV (reference sequence). This CDR3 has 17 residues. J lost 5 bases, V lost 3 bases, and 10 bases had no gene match. The CDR3 region is CASSFLLAGGPDNEQFF. As DNA, the CDR3 is TGTGCCAGCAGTTTCCTCTTAGCGGGAGGTCCGGACAATGAGCAGTTCTTC.

This clonotype was seen more than once but under ten times. This sequence joins TRBV29-1 and TRBJ2-7; either TRBD1 or TRBD2 may fit D (5 bases each). The V end was cut by 6 bases, the J end by 2 bases, with 17 bases between. This CDR3 region has 14 residues. From germline, CDR1 is SQVTM and CDR2 ANQGSEA. CDR3 loop: CSVVAQKGPYEQYF. The DNA for the CDR3 is TGCAGCGTCGTTGCCCAGAAGGGACCCTACGAGCAGTACTTC.

The V and J genes are TRBV20-1 and TRBJ2-5; D perhaps matches TRBD1 (5 bases). Germline CDR1 and CDR2: DFQATT and SNEGSKA (reference sequence). V dropped 0 bases and J dropped 0 bases, with 8 bases sitting between them. The CDR3 consists of 14 residues. CDR3 protein: CSARDPTDQETQYF. DNA of the CDR3: TGCAGTGCTAGAGATCCGACAGACCAAGAGACCCAGTACTTC.

There are many counts of this clonotype. The V and J genes are TRBV29-1 and TRBJ2-7, with 10 positions matching TRBD2. This CDR3 comprises 14 residues. Germline V lookup: CDR1 SQVTM, CDR2 ANQGSEA. J gave up 5 bases and V 5 bases, and 9 bases lay outside the gene matches. This chain's CDR3 is CSVKSAGGPDEQYF. The CDR3, as DNA: TGCAGCGTTAAATCAGCGGGAGGGCCTGACGAGCAGTACTTC.

This clonotype was detected ten times or more. The CDR3 sequence: CASSLWDGGYEQYF. CDR3 bases: TGTGCCAGCAGCTTGTGGGACGGTGGTTACGAGCAGTACTTC. The V and J genes are TRBV5-5 and TRBJ2-7; D may match TRBD1 or TRBD2 (5 bases each). Germline CDR1 and CDR2: SGHKS and YYEKEE (reference sequence). Trimming removed 1 base at V and 4 bases at J, with 12 bases between. The CDR3 runs 14 residues.

About this clonotype itself: An end of the junction differs from the germline gene, which may be a read error. The chain combines TRBV7-2 with TRBJ2-3; D may be TRBD2 (6 bases). Germline values: CDR1 SGHTA, CDR2 FQGNSA. This CDR3 is 12 amino acids long. The CDR3 protein is CASSIFNGSPNF. CDR3 DNA sequence: TGTGCCAGCAGCATTTTTAACGGGAGTCCAAATTTT. Full variable domain (remainder filled in from reference TRBV7-2 and TRBJ2-3): GAGVSQSPSNKVTEKGKDVELRCDPISGHTALYWYRQSLGQGLEFLIYFQGNSAPDKSGLPSDRFSAERTGGSVSTLTIQRTQQEDSAVYLCASSIFNGSPNFGPGTRLTVL.

This chain uses TRBV4-1 with TRBJ2-7, with D unclear. Germline values: CDR1 MGHRA, CDR2 YSYEKL. Deletions cut 0 bases from V and 0 bases from J, with 12 bases between. This CDR3 is built from 16 residues. CDR3 region: CASSQEASRSSYEQYF. In DNA, the CDR3 is TGCGCCAGCAGCCAAGAGGCATCACGGAGCTCCTACGAGCAGTACTTC.

This clonotype was seen only a few times. V is TRBV7-4 and J is TRBJ2-1; D gene unclear. CDR1 is SGHVT and CDR2 is SQSDAQ in the germline V gene. The V end lost 5 bases, the J end lost 4 bases, and 27 bases lay between the germline ends. The CDR3 extends over 19 amino acids. CDR3 amino acids: CASSKRPNHWNGLYNEQFF. For the CDR3, the DNA is TGTGCCAGCAGCAAACGCCCTAACCATTGGAACGGGCTTTACAATGAGCAGTTCTTC.

This clonotype was counted ten times or more. The V call is TRBV7-9, the J call TRBJ2-7, with 9 bases lining up with TRBD2. The trim removed 3 bases at V and 3 bases at J, leaving 9 bases unmatched. The CDR3 length is 16 residues. Germline V CDR1 and CDR2: SEHNR, FQNEAQ (reference sequence). The CDR3 DNA reads TGTGCCAGCAGCTTGGGGTTAGCGGGAGCGAGCTACGAGCAGTACTTC. It translates to CASSLGLAGASYEQYF.